These T cell receptor beta chains were read from a single sample in a study of T cells after yellow fever vaccination. TCRdb redid the calling of the 5' RACE reads with MiXCR, one entry per CDR3 protein. The sample lists about 580,000 distinct CDR3 sequences, about 17% occurring once. Sequenced here: PBMCs, sampled less than 6 days after the first yellow fever vaccination. Receptors were obtained from a young man who received the YFV17D yellow fever vaccine. CDR3s include the opening cysteine and the closing phenylalanine or tryptophan.

TRBJ2-1 TRBV5-1 CASSPGGGAYEQFF
TRBJ2-7 TRBV2 CASSGTPYEQYF
TRBJ2-3 TRBV7-9 CASRSGRVPGTDTQYF
TRBJ2-1 TRBV4-3 CASSQELAESYNEQFF
TRBJ1-4 TRBV7-9 CASSRGSEKLFF
TRBJ2-5 TRBV20-1 CSARPGRSLLQETQYF
TRBJ1-1 TRBV5-1 CASSLSDPNTEAFF
TRBJ2-4 TRBV20-1 CSAVPGGNIQYF
TRBJ2-1 TRBV4-3 CASSLGPSGGGNEQFF
TRBJ2-2 TRBV7-6 CASSSGPGQGANTGELFF
TRBJ2-3 TRBV25-1 CASAVQGTSTDTQYF
TRBJ1-5 TRBV12-3/TRBV12-4 CASSTEGSNQPQHF
TRBJ1-4 TRBV6-5 CASSYGAGNEKLFF
TRBJ2-5 TRBV10-3 CAIRATGQETQYF
TRBJ2-1 TRBV4-1 CASSQAPPRPYNEQFF
TRBJ2-1 TRBV3-1 CASQRSREGGSSYNEQFF
TRBJ2-5 TRBV7-2 CASSPGDGETQYF
TRBJ2-3 TRBV5-4 CASSLARRGRVDTQYF
TRBJ2-5 TRBV5-1 CASSLRQSQETQYF
TRBJ1-2 TRBV9 CASSVEPLTSYGYTF
TRBJ2-4 TRBV7-3 CASSPGPGRTKNIQYF
TRBJ2-7 TRBV15 CATSTWDPSIEQYF
TRBJ1-1 TRBV20-1 CSARDRKSGAYTEAFF
TRBJ2-4 TRBV20-1 CSAVSHAKNIQYF
TRBJ1-1 TRBV7-9 CASSPGTGTEAFF
TRBJ2-7 TRBV20-1 CSAIPWGAREQYF
TRBJ1-4 TRBV7-9 CASSLSRQGGEKLFF
TRBJ2-7 TRBV7-9 CASSLNEGSVLF
TRBJ1-6 TRBV4-2 CASSRDEGSPLHF
TRBJ1-2 TRBV7-2 CASSSTGTGRYGYTF
TRBJ1-1 TRBV5-1 CASSLSPGSYPRVNTEAFF
TRBJ2-7 TRBV5-4 CASSWDRGTSYEQYF
TRBJ1-1 TRBV7-9 CASSLLKQNTEAFF
TRBJ1-6 TRBV4-2 CASSHNVGARPHQTTDNSPLHF
TRBJ2-6 TRBV6-5 CASSWGNRGGSSGANVLTF
TRBJ1-6 TRBV5-1 CASSLYGDSYNSPLHF
TRBJ2-7 TRBV6-1 CASGSGSISYEQYF
TRBJ2-2 TRBV6-2/TRBV6-3 CASSPAEAGELFF
TRBJ2-7 TRBV7-4 CASSSRADRAAEQYF
TRBJ2-5 TRBV5-5 CASSRSWEETQYF
TRBJ1-2 TRBV7-6 CASSPGPPKSGYTF
TRBJ2-1 TRBV7-3 CASSAQRYNEQFF